This T cell receptor (beta chain) stems from a study of blood T cell repertoires in COVID-19. Study-wide background: Nucleic acid was either cDNA or gDNA, and it came from T cells, B-cell-depleted T cells, or PBMCs.

The V gene end was trimmed by 1 base and the J gene end by 4 bases; junction bases not matched to a gene: 7. The CDR3 contains 16 residues. CDR1 is SGHRS and CDR2 is YFSETQ in the germline V gene. Participants' own reports of clinical history determined their cohort assignment. Resolution of symptoms, clearance, or two negative PCRs was present in recovered Cohort 3 donors. The protocol was immunoSEQ multiplex PCR, while the TCRdb copy is restricted to in-frame clones and leaves out a portion. The sample consists of a few hundred thousand clones, around 92% of them appearing once. The clonotype comes from a woman in her twenties or thirties who had recovered from COVID-19. The chain couples TRBV5-1 to TRBJ2-7, with 11 nucleotides matching TRBD2. The source material was PBMCs or T cells enriched from blood (not recorded which). CDR3: CASSLSSGRTTYEQYF. CDR3 nucleotide sequence: TGCGCCAGCAGCTTGTCTAGCGGGAGGACCACTTACGAGCAGTACTTC.